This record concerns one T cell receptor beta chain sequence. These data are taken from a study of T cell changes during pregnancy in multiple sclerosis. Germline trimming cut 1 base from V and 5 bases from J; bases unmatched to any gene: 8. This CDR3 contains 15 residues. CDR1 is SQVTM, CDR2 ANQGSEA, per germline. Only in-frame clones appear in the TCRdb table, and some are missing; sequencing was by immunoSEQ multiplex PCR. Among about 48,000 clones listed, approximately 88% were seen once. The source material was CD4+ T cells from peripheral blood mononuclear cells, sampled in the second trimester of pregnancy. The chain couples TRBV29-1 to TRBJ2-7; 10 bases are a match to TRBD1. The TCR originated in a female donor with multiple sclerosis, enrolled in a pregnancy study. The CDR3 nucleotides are TGCAGCGTTGAAGGGGGGTCCGGGACAGGGGACGAGCAGTACTTC. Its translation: CSVEGGSGTGDEQYF.